This T cell receptor beta chain was sequenced during a study of sequential checkpoint blockade in melanoma. The repertoire was sequenced with immunoSEQ multiplex PCR; TCRdb's copy has only in-frame clones and lacks some. Counted here are 25,000 to 30,000 clones, 83% occurring once; the ten biggest clones make up roughly a sixth. Treatment defined: randomized to nivolumab then ipilimumab (arm A) or the reverse (arm B). The TCR comes from a human donor with melanoma. The material was CD8+ T cells sorted from blood (inferred from file names), obtained from a patient given nivolumab and ipilimumab in sequence.

Here the CDR3 DNA reads TGTGCCAGCAGCCCCACTGTTTTGAACACTGAAGCTTTCTTT. This gives the protein CASSPTVLNTEAFF. The chain joins TRBV11-1 to TRBJ1-1; no clear D gene. This CDR3 spans 14 amino acids. CDR1 and CDR2 from the germline V gene are SGHAT and FQDESV (reference sequence). Trimming shortened V by 5 bases and J by 0 bases, and 10 bases separated the two germline ends.